This paragraph covers one TCR beta chain sequence. Its antigen is unknown. The data were obtained in a study of vaccination effects on CD4 cells after COVID-19. Study-level findings and limits: Convalescent patients numbered few in the study; early post-infection timepoints were missing entirely.

Peptide-pool stimulation followed by sequencing identified expanded antigen-specific CD4+ clonotypes in the ViraFEST assay. An approximately 10-day culture period preceded the isolation of CD4+ T cells. Nucleocapsid antibody tests were negative, and the vaccine recipients had no prior SARS-CoV-2 infection. Trimming removed 3 bases from V and 2 bases from J; junction bases left unmatched: 14. Germline CDR1 reads MDHEN; CDR2 reads SYDVKM. CDR3 length: 19 amino acids. The data were produced by immunoSEQ multiplex PCR, yet TCRdb's version contains in-frame clones alone and is incomplete. The table lists over 45,000 clones, roughly 70% of them singletons, with approximately 20% in the top ten.

The rearrangement links TRBV28 to TRBJ2-3, with 10 bases identical to TRBD2. The source was CD4+ T cells from PBMCs cultured with SARS-CoV-2 spike peptides, collected before COVID-19 vaccination. This TCR derives from a human donor who received a COVID-19 vaccine. CDR3 nucleotide sequence: TGTGCCAGCAGTTTCCTAGCGGGAGCTTATCGGGGGAACACAGATACGCAGTATTTT. Residues: CASSFLAGAYRGNTDTQYF.